The entry below gives a single T cell receptor beta chain sequence along with its context. This entry is derived from a study of T cells in Graves' hyperthyroidism and ophthalmopathy. V dropped 3 bases and J dropped 2; count of bases not matched to a gene: 7. The CDR3 has 15 amino acids. Per the germline V gene, CDR1 is KGHSH and CDR2 is LQKENI. TCR beta CDR3 region amplification was performed from RNA transcripts. A set of HTBI primers served as the primers for a first-round RT-PCR of the TCR CDR3. Each CDR3 protein gets one entry after TCRdb re-called the multiplex PCR reads with MiXCR. The table records about 350,000 distinct CDR3 sequences, roughly 18% of them present only once.

This clonotype was sampled from a woman between 40 and 55 years old with Graves' ophthalmopathy. The specimen sequenced was blood. This rearrangement joins TRBV18 to TRBJ2-7; 7 bases fit TRBD2. In DNA, the CDR3 is TGTGCCAGCTCACCTCGGGGAGGGGCCACCTACGAGCAGTACTTC. It translates to CASSPRGGATYEQYF.